This is a list of T cell receptor beta chains from one sample in a study of OX40 agonist ivuxolimab in advanced cancers. Repertoires were generated with immunoSEQ multiplex PCR, while TCRdb's copy carries only in-frame clones and drops some. The table lists about 47,000 clones, roughly 84% of them singletons. Sample: CD4+ or CD8+ T cells sorted from blood, taken in a trial of the OX40 agonist ivuxolimab. Every receptor here comes from an adult with an advanced solid tumor such as melanoma, head and neck, liver or kidney cancer. Each CDR3 is given without its conserved first and last residue.

TRBV11-3	TRBJ2-1	ASSPGGTGDYNEQF
TRBV6-5	TRBJ2-6	ASTLGGTGANVLT
TRBV10-3	TRBJ1-1	ASSSRQSEAF
TRBV6-1	TRBJ1-2	ASSASGDYGYT
TRBV10-3	TRBJ2-7	AISEVADSYEQY
TRBV5-1	TRBJ2-2	ASSLSLGVAGELF
TRBV7-9	TRBJ2-3	ASSLGQFTDTQY
TRBV4-1	TRBJ2-7	ASSQDDFSYEQY
TRBV6-6	TRBJ2-5	ASSYGQVREETQY
TRBV27	TRBJ2-4	ASSSGTSGENIQY